This TCR beta chain was recorded in a study of somatic mutations in cytotoxic T cells in rheumatoid arthritis. Study conclusions and caveats: Antigen targets of the expanded CD8+ clones remained unidentified. The CD8+ clonality of rheumatoid arthritis patients increased with age, whereas that of healthy controls did not.

TCRdb's copy holds only in-frame clones and misses some; the assay was immunoSEQ multiplex PCR. This repertoire shows 20,000 to 25,000 clones, approximately 80% found once; its top ten account for 11%. Germline CDR1 reads WSHSY; CDR2 reads SAAADI. The CDR3 runs to 13 residues. V shed 0 bases and J shed 6 bases, with 6 bases lying between them. A remark on this clone: What it recognizes is unknown.

Flow cytometry served to check the purity of CD4+ and CD8+ cells, which were isolated by positive magnetic bead selection. The receptor's source is an adult with rheumatoid arthritis. The specimen was CD8+ T cells sorted from blood. This sequence joins TRBV10-2 and TRBJ1-5; D is perhaps TRBD1 (6 bases). The CDR3 region has the DNA TGCGCCAGCAGTGAGTCGGGGGCTCAGCCCCAGCATTTT. This sequence encodes CASSESGAQPQHF.